This TCR beta chain is from a study of OX40 agonist ivuxolimab in advanced cancers. Study in general: The study gave patients intravenous ivuxolimab at 0.01 to 10 mg/kg every 2 weeks.

Assay: immunoSEQ multiplex PCR; the TCRdb copy retains only in-frame clones and omits some. This sample has around 56,000 clones, with approximately 80% found just once. Samples of blood were obtained at baseline, on cycle 4 day 1, and on cycle 7 day 1. This clone occurred once. Its antigen is still unknown. Overall study results and limits: Also present in some nonresponders was a low level of normalized T-cell clonal expansion. In general, CD8+ T cells held more expanded clones than CD4+ did, on average.

The trim removed 7 bases at V and 5 bases at J, leaving 12 bases unmatched. Germline CDR1 reads LNHDA; CDR2 reads SQIVND (reference sequence). The CDR3 runs 15 residues. The chain is built from TRBV19 and TRBJ2-7; 9 nucleotides line up with TRBD1. This TCR was sampled from an adult with an advanced solid tumor such as melanoma, head and neck, liver or kidney cancer. Sample: CD4+ or CD8+ T cells sorted from blood, taken in a trial of the OX40 agonist ivuxolimab. The CDR3, as DNA: TGTGCCAGTACCTTCGGACAGGGGAGCCGGCACGAGCAGTACTTC. Its translation: CASTFGQGSRHEQYF. Variable domain in full (rest from reference TRBV19 and TRBJ2-7): DGGITQSPKYLFRKEGQNVTLSCEQNLNHDAMYWYRQDPGQGLRLIYYSQIVNDFQKGDIAEGYSVSREKKESFPLTVTSAQKNPTAFYLCASTFGQGSRHEQYFGPGTRLTVT.